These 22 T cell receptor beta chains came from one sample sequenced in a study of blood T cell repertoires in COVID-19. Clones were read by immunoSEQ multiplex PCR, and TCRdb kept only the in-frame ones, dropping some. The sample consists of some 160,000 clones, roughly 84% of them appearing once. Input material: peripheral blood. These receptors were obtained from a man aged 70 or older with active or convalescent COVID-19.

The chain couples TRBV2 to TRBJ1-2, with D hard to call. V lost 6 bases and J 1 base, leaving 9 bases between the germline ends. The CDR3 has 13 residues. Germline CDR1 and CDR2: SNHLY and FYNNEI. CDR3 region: CASRTMGNYGYTF. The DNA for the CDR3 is TGTGCCAGCAGGACAATGGGTAACTATGGCTACACCTTC.

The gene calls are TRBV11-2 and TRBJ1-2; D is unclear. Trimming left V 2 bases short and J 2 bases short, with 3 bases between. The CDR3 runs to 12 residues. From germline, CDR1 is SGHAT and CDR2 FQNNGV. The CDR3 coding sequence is TGTGCCAGCAGCTTACAGAACTATGGCTACACCTTC. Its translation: CASSLQNYGYTF.

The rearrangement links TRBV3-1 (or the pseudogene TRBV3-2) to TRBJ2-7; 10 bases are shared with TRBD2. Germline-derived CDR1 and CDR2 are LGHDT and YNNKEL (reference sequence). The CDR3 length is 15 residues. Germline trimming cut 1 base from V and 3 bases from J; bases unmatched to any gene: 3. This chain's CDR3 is CASSQGRTSGYEQYF. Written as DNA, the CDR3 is TGTGCCAGCAGCCAAGGAAGGACTAGCGGCTACGAGCAGTACTTC.

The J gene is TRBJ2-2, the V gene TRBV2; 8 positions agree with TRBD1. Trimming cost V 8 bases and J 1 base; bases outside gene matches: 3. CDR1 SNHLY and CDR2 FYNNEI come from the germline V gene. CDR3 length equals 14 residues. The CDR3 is CASRDRLNTGELFF. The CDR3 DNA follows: TGTGCCAGCCGGGACAGGCTGAACACCGGGGAGCTGTTTTTT.

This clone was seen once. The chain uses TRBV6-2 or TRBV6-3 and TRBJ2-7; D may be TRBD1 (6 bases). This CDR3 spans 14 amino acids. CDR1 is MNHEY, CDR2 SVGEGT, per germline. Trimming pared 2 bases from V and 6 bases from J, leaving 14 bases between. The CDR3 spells CASSYGGPPGEQYF. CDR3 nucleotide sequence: TGTGCCAGCAGTTACGGGGGCCCCCCGGGCGAGCAGTACTTC.

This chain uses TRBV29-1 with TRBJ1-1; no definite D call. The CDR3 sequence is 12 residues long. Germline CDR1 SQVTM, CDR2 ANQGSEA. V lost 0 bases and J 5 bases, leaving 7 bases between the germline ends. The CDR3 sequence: CSVEEPGTEAFF. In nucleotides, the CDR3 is TGCAGCGTTGAAGAACCGGGGACTGAAGCTTTCTTT.

In nucleotides, the CDR3 is TGTGCCAGCAGCTTTGACGGGAACTATGGCTACACCTTC. Protein sequence: CASSFDGNYGYTF. The chain has TRBV7-3 and TRBJ1-2; no clear D. From germline, CDR1 is SGHTA and CDR2 FQGTGA. V shed 3 bases and J shed 2 bases, with 7 bases lying between them. CDR3 length: 13 amino acids.

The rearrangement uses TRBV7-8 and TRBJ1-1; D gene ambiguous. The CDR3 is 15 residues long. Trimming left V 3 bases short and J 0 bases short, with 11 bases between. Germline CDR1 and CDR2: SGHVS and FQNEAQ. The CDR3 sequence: CASSFWEGLNTEAFF. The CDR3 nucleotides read TGTGCCAGCAGCTTTTGGGAGGGCCTGAACACTGAAGCTTTCTTT.

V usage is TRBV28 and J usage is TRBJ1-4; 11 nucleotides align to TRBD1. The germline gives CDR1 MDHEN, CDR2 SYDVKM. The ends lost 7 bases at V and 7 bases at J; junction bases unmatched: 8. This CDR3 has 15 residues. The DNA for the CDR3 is TGTGCCAGCACCCACTGGGGGACAGGGGGTGAAAAACTGTTTTTT. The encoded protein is CASTHWGTGGEKLFF.

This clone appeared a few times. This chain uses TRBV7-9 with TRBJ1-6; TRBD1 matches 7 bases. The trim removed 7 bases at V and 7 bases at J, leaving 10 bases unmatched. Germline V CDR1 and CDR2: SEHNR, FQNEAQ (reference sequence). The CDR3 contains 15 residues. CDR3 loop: CASTPTGNPNSPLHF. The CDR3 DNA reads TGTGCCAGCACCCCGACAGGGAATCCCAATTCACCCCTCCACTTT.

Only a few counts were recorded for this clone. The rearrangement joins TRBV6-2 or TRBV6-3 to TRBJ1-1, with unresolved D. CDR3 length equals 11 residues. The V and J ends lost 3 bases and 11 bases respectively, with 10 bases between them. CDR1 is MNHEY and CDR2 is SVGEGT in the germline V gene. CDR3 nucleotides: TGTGCCAGCAGTTATATGGCAACGGCTTTCTTT. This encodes CASSYMATAFF.

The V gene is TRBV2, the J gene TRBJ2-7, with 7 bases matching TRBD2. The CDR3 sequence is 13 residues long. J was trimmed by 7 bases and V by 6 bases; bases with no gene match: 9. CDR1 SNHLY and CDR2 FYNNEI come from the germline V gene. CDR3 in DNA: TGTGCCAGCAGGACCGACGGACTAGTTGAGCAGTACTTC. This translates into CASRTDGLVEQYF.

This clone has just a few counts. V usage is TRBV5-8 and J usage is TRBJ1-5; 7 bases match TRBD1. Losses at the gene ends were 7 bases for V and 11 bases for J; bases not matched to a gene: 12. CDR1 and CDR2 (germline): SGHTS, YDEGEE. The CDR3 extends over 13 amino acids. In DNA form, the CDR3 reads TGTGCCAGCTCCGGACAGGCCCAAGGAGCCCAGCATTTT. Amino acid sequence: CASSGQAQGAQHF.

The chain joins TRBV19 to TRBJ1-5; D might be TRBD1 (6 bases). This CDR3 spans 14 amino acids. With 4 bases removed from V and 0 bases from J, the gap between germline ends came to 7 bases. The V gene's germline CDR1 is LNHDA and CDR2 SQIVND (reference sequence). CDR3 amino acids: CASSRQVSNQPQHF. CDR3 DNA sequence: TGTGCCAGTAGTAGACAGGTTAGCAATCAGCCCCAGCATTTT. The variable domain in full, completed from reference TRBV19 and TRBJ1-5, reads DGGITQSPKYLFRKEGQNVTLSCEQNLNHDAMYWYRQDPGQGLRLIYYSQIVNDFQKGDIAEGYSVSREKKESFPLTVTSAQKNPTAFYLCASSRQVSNQPQHFGDGTRLSIL.

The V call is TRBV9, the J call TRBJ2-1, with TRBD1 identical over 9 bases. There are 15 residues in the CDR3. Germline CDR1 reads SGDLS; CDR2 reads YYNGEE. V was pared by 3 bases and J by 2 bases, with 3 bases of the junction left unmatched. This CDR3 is CASSDRDRAYNEQFF. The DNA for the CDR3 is TGTGCCAGCAGCGACCGGGACAGGGCCTACAATGAGCAGTTCTTC. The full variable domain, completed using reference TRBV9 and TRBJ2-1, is DSGVTQTPKHLITATGQRVTLRCSPRSGDLSVYWYQQSLDQGLQFLIQYYNGEERAKGNILERFSAQQFPDLHSELNLSSLELGDSALYFCASSDRDRAYNEQFFGPGTRLTVL.

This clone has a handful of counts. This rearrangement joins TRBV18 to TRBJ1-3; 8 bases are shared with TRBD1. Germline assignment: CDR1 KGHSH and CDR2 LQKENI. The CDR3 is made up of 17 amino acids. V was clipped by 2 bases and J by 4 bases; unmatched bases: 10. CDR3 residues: CASSPKPDRVSGNTIYF. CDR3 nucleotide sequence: TGTGCCAGCTCACCAAAACCGGACAGGGTCTCCGGAAACACCATATATTTT.

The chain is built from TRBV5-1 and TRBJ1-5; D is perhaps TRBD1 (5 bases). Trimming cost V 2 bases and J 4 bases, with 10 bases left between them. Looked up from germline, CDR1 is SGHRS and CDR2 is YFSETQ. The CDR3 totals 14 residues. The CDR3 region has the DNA TGCGCCAGCAGCTTAGGGGTCGCAAATCAGCCCCAGCATTTT. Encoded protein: CASSLGVANQPQHF.

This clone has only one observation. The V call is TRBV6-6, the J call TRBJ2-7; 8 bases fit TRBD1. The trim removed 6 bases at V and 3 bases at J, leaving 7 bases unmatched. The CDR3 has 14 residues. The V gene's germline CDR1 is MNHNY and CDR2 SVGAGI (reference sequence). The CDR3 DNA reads TGTGCCAGCAGGATGTCAGGGGGCGACTACGAGCAGTACTTC. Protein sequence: CASRMSGGDYEQYF.

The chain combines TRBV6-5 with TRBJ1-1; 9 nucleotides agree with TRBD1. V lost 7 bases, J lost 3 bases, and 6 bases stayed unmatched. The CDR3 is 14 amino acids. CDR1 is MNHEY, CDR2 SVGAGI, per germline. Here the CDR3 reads CASNRGLKDTEAFF. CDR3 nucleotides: TGTGCCAGCAACAGGGGGCTCAAGGACACTGAAGCTTTCTTT.

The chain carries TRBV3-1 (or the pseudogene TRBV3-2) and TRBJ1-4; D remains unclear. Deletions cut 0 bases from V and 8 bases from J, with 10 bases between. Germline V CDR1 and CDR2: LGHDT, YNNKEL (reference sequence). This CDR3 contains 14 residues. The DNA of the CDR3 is TGTGCCAGCAGCCAAGACTTGGCCCAAGAAAAACTGTTTTTT. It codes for CASSQDLAQEKLFF.

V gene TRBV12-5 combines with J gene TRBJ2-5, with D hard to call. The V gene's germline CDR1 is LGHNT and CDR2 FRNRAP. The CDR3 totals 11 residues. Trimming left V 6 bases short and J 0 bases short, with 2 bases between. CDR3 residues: CASGYQETQYF. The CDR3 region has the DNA TGTGCTAGTGGCTACCAAGAGACCCAGTACTTC.

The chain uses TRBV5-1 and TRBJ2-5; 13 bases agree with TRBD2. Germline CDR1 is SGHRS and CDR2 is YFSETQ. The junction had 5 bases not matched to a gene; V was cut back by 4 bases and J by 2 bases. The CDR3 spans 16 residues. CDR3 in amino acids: CASSAGLAGLQETQYF. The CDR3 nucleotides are TGCGCCAGCAGCGCGGGACTAGCGGGACTACAAGAGACCCAGTACTTC.